Following are 27 T cell receptor beta chains from one sample sequenced in a study of PD-1 blockade in classical Hodgkin lymphoma. There was relapse after autologous stem cell transplantation in every patient, and there was variation in brentuximab vedotin exposure. Produced via immunoSEQ multiplex PCR; TCRdb's table is partial and in-frame only. The sample contains approximately 99,000 clones, 89% of which appear only once. Sample: peripheral blood mononuclear cells (PBMCs), taken before the second cycle of nivolumab. The source is a human donor with classical Hodgkin lymphoma.

The count of this clone is one. V usage is TRBV7-2 and J usage is TRBJ2-5, with 8 bases matching TRBD2. Per germline, CDR1 SGHTA and CDR2 FQGNSA. The CDR3 runs to 14 residues. The junction had 5 bases not matched to a gene; V was cut back by 6 bases and J by 2 bases. The chain's CDR3 is CASRHGLAQETQYF. Here the CDR3 DNA reads TGTGCCAGCAGGCACGGACTAGCACAAGAGACCCAGTACTTC.

The chain couples TRBV27 to TRBJ1-1; no clear D gene. The CDR3 runs to 13 residues. V lost 2 bases and J 4 bases, leaving 8 bases between the germline ends. The germline V gene has CDR1 MNHEY and CDR2 SMNVEV (reference sequence). Written as DNA, the CDR3 is TGTGCCAGCAGTTTAGGGCCCCCCACTGAAGCTTTCTTT. Encoded protein: CASSLGPPTEAFF.

The V and J genes are TRBV29-1 and TRBJ1-3, with D unresolved. Germline assignment: CDR1 SQVTM and CDR2 ANQGSEA. The V end lost 5 bases, the J end lost 0 bases, and 11 bases lay between the germline ends. The CDR3 spans 14 residues. This CDR3 is CSVRTLNSGNTIYF. Written as DNA, the CDR3 is TGCAGCGTTCGGACGTTAAACTCTGGAAACACCATATATTTT.

The V call is TRBV15, the J call TRBJ1-5, with TRBD1 matching 7 bases. The CDR3 covers 16 residues. Per the germline V gene, CDR1 is LNHNV and CDR2 is YYDKDF (reference sequence). The trim removed 1 base at V and 3 bases at J, leaving 6 bases unmatched. The CDR3 DNA is TGTGCCACCAGCAGAGGGGGGGACAGAATCAATCAGCCCCAGCATTTT. This gives the protein CATSRGGDRINQPQHF.

CDR3 loop: CASVHSSSYEQYF. The CDR3 DNA sequence: TGTGCCAGCGTTCACTCAAGCTCCTACGAGCAGTACTTC. This chain uses TRBV25-1 with TRBJ2-7; D unresolved. V lost 8 bases, J lost 0 bases, and 11 bases lay in between. The CDR3 extends over 13 amino acids. Germline V gene sequence: CDR1 MGHDK, CDR2 SYGVNS.

The gene calls are TRBV11-2 and TRBJ2-7, with D tentatively TRBD1 or TRBD2 (6 bases each). Trimming removed 4 bases at V and 4 bases at J, with 20 bases between. From germline, CDR1 is SGHAT and CDR2 FQNNGV. The CDR3 consists of 16 residues. This chain's CDR3 is CASSSPWGAQVYEQYF. The CDR3 DNA is TGTGCCAGCAGCTCCCCATGGGGGGCCCAGGTTTACGAGCAGTACTTC.

The chain links TRBV19 to TRBJ2-7, with 8 nucleotides matching TRBD1. CDR3 length: 15 amino acids. CDR1 is LNHDA, CDR2 SQIVND, per germline (reference sequence). With 3 bases clipped from V and 3 bases from J, the junction kept 7 bases outside the gene matches. The CDR3: CASSIGTGDHYEQYF. Here the CDR3 DNA reads TGTGCCAGTAGTATCGGGACAGGCGACCACTACGAGCAGTACTTC.

V gene TRBV6-5 combines with J gene TRBJ1-2, with 9 bases lining up with TRBD1. Losses at the gene ends were 8 bases for V and 8 bases for J; bases not matched to a gene: 9. This CDR3 comprises 13 residues. Germline V gene sequence: CDR1 MNHEY, CDR2 SVGAGI. This CDR3 is CASGPPGQGGYTF. CDR3 bases: TGTGCCAGCGGACCTCCGGGACAGGGAGGCTACACCTTC.

This clone has just one count. The J gene is TRBJ2-7, the V gene TRBV5-1; D possibly corresponds to TRBD1 (5 bases). In germline, CDR1 is SGHRS, CDR2 YFSETQ. The CDR3 covers 13 residues. Trimming pared 4 bases from V and 6 bases from J, leaving 14 bases between. The CDR3 DNA is TGCGCCAGCAGCCTGACAGCGCCCTCCGAGCAGTACTTC. The encoded protein is CASSLTAPSEQYF.

The rearrangement links TRBV2 to TRBJ2-2; a weak D match, TRBD1 (6 bases). The germline V gene encodes CDR1 SNHLY and CDR2 FYNNEI. V dropped 3 bases and J dropped 2 bases, with 19 bases sitting between them. This CDR3 spans 18 amino acids. The CDR3 DNA reads as TGTGCCAGCAGTGATTCCAACTCCGGGACACTTAACACCGGGGAGCTGTTTTTT. Translating it yields CASSDSNSGTLNTGELFF.

The chain joins TRBV29-1 to TRBJ2-1; D gene uncertain. The CDR3 extends over 10 amino acids. Germline-derived CDR1 and CDR2 are SQVTM and ANQGSEA. The V end lost 6 bases, the J end lost 9 bases, and 9 bases lay between the germline ends. CDR3 residues: CSVYWFEQFF. The DNA of the CDR3 is TGCAGCGTGTATTGGTTTGAGCAGTTCTTC.

The chain recombines TRBV7-8 with TRBJ2-7, with TRBD2 matching 9 bases. This CDR3 is built from 18 residues. Germline loops: CDR1 SGHVS, CDR2 FQNEAQ. The J segment lost 2 bases and the V segment lost 5 bases, leaving 16 bases of the junction unmatched. The chain's CDR3 is CASSPVRLASGTTYEQYF. The CDR3 DNA reads TGTGCCAGCAGCCCAGTTAGACTCGCTAGCGGGACAACCTACGAGCAGTACTTC.

V and J are TRBV4-1 and TRBJ1-1; tentatively, D is TRBD1 (5 bases). The CDR3 is made up of 19 amino acids. Trimming pared 7 bases from V and 2 bases from J, leaving 29 bases between. CDR1 MGHRA and CDR2 YSYEKL come from the germline V gene. The CDR3 is CASNHLDRGWLYANTEAFF. Here the CDR3 DNA reads TGCGCCAGCAACCATCTCGACCGGGGGTGGTTGTATGCAAACACTGAAGCTTTCTTT.

This chain joins TRBV19 and TRBJ2-5; 11 bases match TRBD2. The ends lost 5 bases at V and 5 bases at J; junction bases unmatched: 10. The germline gives CDR1 LNHDA, CDR2 SQIVND (reference sequence). The CDR3 contains 16 residues. The CDR3 spells CASSPQTSGRGETQYF. CDR3 in DNA: TGTGCCAGTAGTCCCCAAACTAGCGGGAGAGGTGAGACCCAGTACTTC.

This chain joins TRBV6-5 and TRBJ2-3; D ambiguous. In germline, CDR1 is MNHEY, CDR2 SVGAGI. The V end lost 4 bases, the J end lost 5 bases, and 4 bases lay between the germline ends. The CDR3 is 11 amino acids. CDR3 amino acids: CASSFLDTQYF. Written as DNA, the CDR3 is TGTGCCAGCAGTTTTTTAGATACGCAGTATTTT.

The J gene is TRBJ2-3, the V gene TRBV7-8; no reliable D call. V was cut by 5 bases and J by 1 base, with 1 base left in between. The CDR3 covers 11 residues. Germline assignment: CDR1 SGHVS and CDR2 FQNEAQ. This CDR3 is CASSRTDTQYF. The CDR3, as DNA: TGTGCCAGCAGCCGCACAGATACGCAGTATTTT.

This chain links TRBV5-1 with TRBJ1-3; 9 bases are shared with TRBD1. The CDR3 extends over 17 amino acids. Trimming took 3 bases from V and 0 from J; bases not matched to a gene: 7. Germline lookup yields CDR1 SGHRS and CDR2 YFSETQ. CDR3 bases: TGCGCCAGCAGCTCTGGACAGGGGCCCATCTCTGGAAACACCATATATTTT. Its translation is CASSSGQGPISGNTIYF.

The rearrangement joins TRBV25-1 to TRBJ1-4; D unresolved. CDR1 and CDR2 (germline): MGHDK, SYGVNS. Trimming shortened V by 6 bases and J by 5 bases, and 7 bases separated the two germline ends. The CDR3 extends over 12 amino acids. The CDR3 nucleotides read TGTGCCAGCAGACTTGGAAATGAAAAACTGTTTTTT. Protein: CASRLGNEKLFF.

The chain recombines TRBV19 with TRBJ1-2, with D possibly TRBD1 on 6 matching bases. This CDR3 is built from 15 residues. The V end was cut by 6 bases, the J end by 4 bases, with 18 bases between. CDR1 and CDR2 from the germline V gene are LNHDA and SQIVND (reference sequence). CDR3 protein: CASSKGGGQTYGYTF. CDR3 DNA: TGTGCCAGTAGCAAAGGGGGGGGACAAACCTATGGCTACACCTTC. Filled out from reference TRBV19 and TRBJ1-2, the complete variable domain reads DGGITQSPKYLFRKEGQNVTLSCEQNLNHDAMYWYRQDPGQGLRLIYYSQIVNDFQKGDIAEGYSVSREKKESFPLTVTSAQKNPTAFYLCASSKGGGQTYGYTFGSGTRLTVV.

The rearrangement joins TRBV12-5 to TRBJ2-5, with TRBD1 as a possible D gene (6 bases). The CDR3 totals 15 residues. The germline V gene has CDR1 LGHNT and CDR2 FRNRAP. Trimming cost V 5 bases and J 2 bases, with 15 bases left between them. The CDR3 nucleotides read TGTGCTAGTGGTCGAACAGGGAGTGGACAAGAGACCCAGTACTTC. It yields the protein CASGRTGSGQETQYF.

V gene TRBV9 combines with J gene TRBJ2-1; D not resolved. This CDR3 spans 16 amino acids. V was cut by 0 bases and J by 1 base, with 11 bases left in between. Germline values: CDR1 SGDLS, CDR2 YYNGEE. Here the CDR3 DNA reads TGTGCCAGCAGCGTAGAAAGCTCCCAATCCTACAATGAGCAGTTCTTC. Translating it yields CASSVESSQSYNEQFF.

The genes are TRBV2 and TRBJ1-1, with D unclear. V lost 4 bases and J lost 5, with 8 bases in between. CDR3 length equals 12 residues. Germline-derived CDR1 and CDR2 are SNHLY and FYNNEI. Here the CDR3 DNA reads TGTGCCAGCAGTGGCGGGGATACTGAAGCTTTCTTT. This sequence encodes CASSGGDTEAFF.

The chain couples TRBV30 to TRBJ2-7; 9 bases fit TRBD2. The CDR3 is 16 residues long. From germline, CDR1 is GTSNPN and CDR2 SVGIG (reference sequence). V was clipped by 3 bases and J by 2 bases; unmatched bases: 11. DNA for the CDR3: TGTGCCTGGAGCCGAGTCAGACTAGCGGCGACCTACGAGCAGTACTTC. It specifies CAWSRVRLAATYEQYF.

V usage is TRBV4-3 and J usage is TRBJ2-5; D perhaps matches TRBD1 (6 bases). Germline V lookup: CDR1 LGHNA, CDR2 YSLEER. The CDR3 is 18 residues long. The ends were cut back, 0 bases at V and 4 bases at J, with 21 bases in the middle. DNA for the CDR3: TGCGCCAGCAGCCAAGAATCCAGGGGACGGAGTCGGGGAGAGACCCAGTACTTC. It yields the protein CASSQESRGRSRGETQYF.

The chain employs TRBV5-4 and TRBJ2-3, with no clear D. The CDR3 has 15 amino acids. Between the trimmed V and J ends, which lost 4 bases and 0 bases, there was a span of 12 bases. Germline-derived CDR1 and CDR2 are SGHNT and YYREEE (reference sequence). CDR3: CASSPDHQSTDTQYF. CDR3 in DNA: TGTGCCAGCAGCCCGGACCATCAAAGCACAGATACGCAGTATTTT.

This rearrangement joins TRBV6-6 to TRBJ2-1, with 9 positions matching TRBD1. In germline, CDR1 is MNHNY, CDR2 SVGAGI (reference sequence). J lost 6 bases, V lost 4 bases, and 4 bases had no gene match. The CDR3 is made up of 14 amino acids. This CDR3 reads CASSWTGVGNEQFF. In DNA form, the CDR3 reads TGTGCCAGCAGTTGGACAGGGGTCGGCAATGAGCAGTTCTTC.

The V call is TRBV5-1, the J call TRBJ1-1, with TRBD1 as a possible D gene (5 bases). The CDR3 runs 16 residues. The V gene lost 3 bases and the J gene lost 1 base, with 16 bases spanning the gap. Germline V CDR1 and CDR2: SGHRS, YFSETQ. DNA of the CDR3: TGCGCCAGCAGCTGGGGCTATGGGCCGAGGAACACTGAAGCTTTCTTT. It specifies CASSWGYGPRNTEAFF.